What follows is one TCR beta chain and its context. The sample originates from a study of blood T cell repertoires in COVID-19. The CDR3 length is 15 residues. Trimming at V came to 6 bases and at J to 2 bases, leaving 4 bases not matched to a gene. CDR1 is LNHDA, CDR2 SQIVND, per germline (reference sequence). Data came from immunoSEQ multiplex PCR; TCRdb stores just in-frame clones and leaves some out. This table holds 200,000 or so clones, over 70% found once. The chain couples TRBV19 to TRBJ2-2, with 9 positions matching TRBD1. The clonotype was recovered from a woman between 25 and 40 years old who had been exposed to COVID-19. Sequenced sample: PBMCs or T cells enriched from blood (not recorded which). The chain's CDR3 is CASSPTGGNTGELFF. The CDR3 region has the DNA TGTGCCAGTAGCCCGACAGGGGGAAACACCGGGGAGCTGTTTTTT.